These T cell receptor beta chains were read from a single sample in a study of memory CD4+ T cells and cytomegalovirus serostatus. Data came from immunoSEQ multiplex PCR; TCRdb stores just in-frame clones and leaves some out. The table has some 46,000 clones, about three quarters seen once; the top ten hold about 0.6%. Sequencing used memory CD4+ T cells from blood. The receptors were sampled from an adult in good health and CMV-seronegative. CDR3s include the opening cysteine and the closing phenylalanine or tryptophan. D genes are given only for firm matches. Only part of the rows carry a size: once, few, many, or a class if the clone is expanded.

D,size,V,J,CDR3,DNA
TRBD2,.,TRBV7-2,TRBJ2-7,CASSRIAGSGEQYF,TGTGCCAGCAGCCGAATAGCGGGGAGTGGTGAGCAGTACTTC
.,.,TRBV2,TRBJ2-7,CASSERMIEQYF,TGTGCCAGTAGTGAACGGATGATTGAGCAGTACTTC
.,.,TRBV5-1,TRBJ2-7,CASSRAGGGDEQYF,TGCGCCAGCAGCCGGGCCGGGGGCGGCGACGAGCAGTACTTC
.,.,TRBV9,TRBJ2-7,CASSPLGGSYEQYF,TGTGCCAGCAGCCCATTGGGAGGCTCCTACGAGCAGTACTTC
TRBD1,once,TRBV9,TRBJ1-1,CASSVTGGAEAFF,TGTGCCAGCAGCGTGACAGGGGGCGCTGAAGCTTTCTTT
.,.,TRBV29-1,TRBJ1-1,CSVERANTEAFF,TGCAGCGTTGAAAGGGCCAACACTGAAGCTTTCTTT
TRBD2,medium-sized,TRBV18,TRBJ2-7,CASSQRTSGGTYEQYF,TGTGCCAGCTCACAAAGGACTAGCGGGGGGACGTACGAGCAGTACTTC
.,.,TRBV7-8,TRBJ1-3,CASSLEHSTIYF,TGTGCCAGCAGCTTAGAACACAGCACCATATATTTT
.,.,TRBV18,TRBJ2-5,CASSRSQETQYF,TGTGCCAGCTCACGTTCACAAGAGACCCAGTACTTC
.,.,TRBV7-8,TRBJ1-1,CASSLGTANTEAFF,TGTGCCAGCAGCTTGGGGACGGCGAACACTGAAGCTTTCTTT
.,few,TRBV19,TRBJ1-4,CASSFTGRTTNEKLFF,TGTGCCAGTAGTTTTACAGGGAGGACAACTAATGAAAAACTGTTTTTT
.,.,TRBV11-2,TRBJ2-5,CASSRERQETQYF,TGTGCCAGCAGCCGCGAGCGCCAAGAGACCCAGTACTTC
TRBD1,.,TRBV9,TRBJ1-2,CASSARDRSAVLYGYTF,TGTGCCAGCAGCGCGCGGGACAGGTCCGCGGTGCTTTATGGCTACACCTTC
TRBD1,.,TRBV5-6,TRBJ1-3,CASSTGVGNTIYF,TGTGCCAGCAGCACAGGGGTTGGAAACACCATATATTTT
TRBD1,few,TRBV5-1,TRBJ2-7,CASSADRGYEQYF,TGCGCCAGCAGCGCCGACAGGGGCTACGAGCAGTACTTC
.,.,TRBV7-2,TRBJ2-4,CASSLGWAKNIQYF,TGTGCCAGCAGCTTAGGGTGGGCCAAAAACATTCAGTACTTC
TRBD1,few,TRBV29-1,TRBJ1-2,CSVKERGTGYGYTF,TGCAGCGTAAAAGAACGGGGGACAGGGTATGGCTACACCTTC
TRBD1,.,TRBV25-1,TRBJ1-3,CASSRGPGQANFGNTIYF,TGTGCCAGCAGTCGGGGACCGGGACAGGCTAACTTTGGAAACACCATATATTTT
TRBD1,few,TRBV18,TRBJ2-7,CASSPGPGGIGEQYF,TGTGCCAGCTCACCCGGGCCAGGGGGTATTGGCGAGCAGTACTTC
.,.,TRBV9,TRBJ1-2,CASSVGEGTNYGYTF,TGTGCCAGCAGCGTAGGGGAGGGGACTAACTATGGCTACACCTTC
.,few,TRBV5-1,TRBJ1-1,CASSSQTLDVFF,TGCGCCAGCAGCTCACAAACCCTTGACGTTTTCTTT
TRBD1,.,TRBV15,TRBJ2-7,CATSTGPTYEQYF,TGTGCCACCTCGACAGGGCCAACCTACGAGCAGTACTTC
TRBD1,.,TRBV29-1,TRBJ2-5,CSERGTGGWETQYF,TGCAGCGAGAGGGGGACAGGGGGCTGGGAGACCCAGTACTTC
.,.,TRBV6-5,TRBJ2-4,CASSRVSTKNIQYF,TGTGCCAGCAGCCGCGTGTCGACCAAAAACATTCAGTACTTC
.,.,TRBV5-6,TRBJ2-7,CASSTDVAYEQYF,TGTGCCAGCAGCACGGACGTTGCCTACGAGCAGTACTTC
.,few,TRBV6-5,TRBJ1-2,CASSYSANRYGYTF,TGTGCCAGCAGTTACTCAGCCAACCGCTATGGCTACACCTTC
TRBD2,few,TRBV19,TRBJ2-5,CASSPGLGFMETQYF,TGTGCCAGTAGCCCGGGACTAGGATTTATGGAGACCCAGTACTTC
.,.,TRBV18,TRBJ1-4,CASSPPGTQKLFF,TGTGCCAGCTCACCACCGGGGACCCAAAAACTGTTTTTT
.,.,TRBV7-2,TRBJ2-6,CASSLVRTVGSGANVLTF,TGTGCCAGCAGCTTAGTTAGGACAGTCGGGTCTGGGGCCAACGTCCTGACTTTC
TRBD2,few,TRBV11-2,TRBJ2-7,CASSGEGFYEQYF,TGTGCCAGCAGCGGGGAGGGTTTTTACGAGCAGTACTTC
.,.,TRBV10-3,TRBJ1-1,CAISESPGMNTEAFF,TGTGCCATCAGTGAGTCGCCAGGGATGAACACTGAAGCTTTCTTT
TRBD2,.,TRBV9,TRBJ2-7,CASSGGGAYEQYF,TGTGCCAGCTCTGGCGGGGGGGCCTACGAGCAGTACTTC
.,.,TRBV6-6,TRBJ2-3,CASSYSGSRTDTQYF,TGTGCCAGCAGTTACTCAGGAAGCCGCACAGATACGCAGTATTTT
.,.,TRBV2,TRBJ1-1,CASMPRGGMNTEAFF,TGTGCCAGCATGCCCAGGGGAGGGATGAACACTGAAGCTTTCTTT
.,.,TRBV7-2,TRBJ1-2,CASSLVSVNYGYTF,TGTGCCAGCAGCTTAGTTTCCGTTAACTATGGCTACACCTTC
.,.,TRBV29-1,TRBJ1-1,CSVPDTTALGGAFF,TGCAGCGTCCCCGATACCACGGCTCTCGGCGGGGCTTTCTTT
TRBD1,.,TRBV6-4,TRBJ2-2,CASKEQGASGELFF,TGTGCCAGCAAAGAGCAGGGGGCATCTGGGGAGCTGTTTTTT
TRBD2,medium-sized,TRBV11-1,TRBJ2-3,CASRTGLAGKYTDTQYF,TGTGCCAGCAGGACCGGACTAGCGGGTAAATACACAGATACGCAGTATTTT
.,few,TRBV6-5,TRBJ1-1,CASSRKVGTEAFF,TGTGCCAGCAGTAGGAAGGTCGGAACTGAAGCTTTCTTT
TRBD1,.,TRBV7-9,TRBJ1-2,CASSLDGQGNYGYTF,TGTGCCAGCAGCTTAGACGGACAGGGGAACTATGGCTACACCTTC
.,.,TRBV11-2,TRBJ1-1,CASSLGDRVKTEAFF,TGTGCCAGCAGCTTAGGGGATAGGGTCAAGACTGAAGCTTTCTTT
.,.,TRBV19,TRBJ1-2,CASSIDRNYGYTF,TGTGCCAGTAGTATAGACCGGAACTATGGCTACACCTTC
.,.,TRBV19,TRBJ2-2,CASSPRGMRTGELFF,TGTGCCAGTTCCCCGCGGGGTATGAGGACCGGGGAGCTGTTTTTT
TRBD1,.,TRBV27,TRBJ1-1,CASSLSQTGGPNTEAFF,TGTGCCAGCAGTTTATCCCAGACAGGGGGGCCGAACACTGAAGCTTTCTTT
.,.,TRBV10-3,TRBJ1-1,CAISESVRRNTEAFF,TGTGCCATCAGTGAGTCGGTCAGAAGGAACACTGAAGCTTTCTTT